Below, 15 T cell receptor beta chains from the same sample are listed, as sequenced in a study of cytomegalovirus exposure and HLA in healthy donors. The protocol was immunoSEQ multiplex PCR, while the TCRdb copy is restricted to in-frame clones and leaves out a portion. In the table there are more than 95,000 clones, roughly 87% of which are singletons. The specimen sequenced was PBMCs. The receptors shown here come from a woman under 30 in good health and CMV-seronegative.

This clone was recorded a few times. This chain connects TRBV28 to TRBJ1-4; 10 bases line up with TRBD1. Trimming cost V 6 bases and J 5 bases; bases outside gene matches: 9. The CDR3 is 16 amino acids. Looked up from germline, CDR1 is MDHEN and CDR2 is SYDVKM. The chain's CDR3 is CASRDTPGQGNEKLFF. The CDR3 DNA reads as TGTGCCAGCAGGGATACTCCGGGACAGGGGAATGAAAAACTGTTTTTT. The variable domain in full, with the rest retrieved from reference TRBV28 and TRBJ1-4, is DVKVTQSSRYLVKRTGEKVFLECVQDMDHENMFWYRQDPGLGLRLIYFSYDVKMKEKGDIPEGYSVSREKKERFSLILESASTNQTSMYLCASRDTPGQGNEKLFFGSGTQLSVL.

The rearrangement links TRBV19 to TRBJ2-7, with D maybe TRBD1 (6 bases). The CDR3 has 14 amino acids. CDR1 is LNHDA, CDR2 SQIVND, per germline (reference sequence). V dropped 5 bases and J dropped 5 bases, with 16 bases sitting between them. The CDR3 is CASSQTGTLDEQYF. Written as DNA, the CDR3 is TGTGCCAGTAGTCAGACCGGGACATTAGACGAGCAGTACTTC.

The rearrangement uses TRBV5-6 and TRBJ1-1, with no clear D. The CDR3 runs 12 residues. From germline, CDR1 is SGHDT and CDR2 YYEEEE. With 2 bases removed from V and 6 bases from J, the gap between germline ends came to 8 bases. The chain's CDR3 is CASSFTRAEAFF. In DNA, the CDR3 is TGTGCCAGCAGCTTCACTCGGGCTGAAGCTTTCTTT.

The V and J genes are TRBV25-1 and TRBJ2-1; D is unclear. V was pared by 7 bases and J by 0 bases, with 7 bases between. Germline CDR1 reads MGHDK; CDR2 reads SYGVNS. The CDR3 loop spans 13 amino acids. The CDR3 sequence is CASTMSSYNEQFF. As DNA, the CDR3 is TGTGCCAGCACAATGAGCTCCTACAATGAGCAGTTCTTC.

The gene calls are TRBV28 and TRBJ2-7; D is ambiguous. The CDR3 runs to 15 residues. V was shortened by 5 bases and J by 0 bases, with 14 bases between the two germline ends. Germline values: CDR1 MDHEN, CDR2 SYDVKM. In nucleotides, the CDR3 is TGTGCCAGCAGTACCCAACAGATAATCTCCTACGAGCAGTACTTC. Its protein is CASSTQQIISYEQYF.

The chain is built from TRBV6-5 and TRBJ1-3; weak D call: TRBD1 (5 bases). V was shortened by 6 bases and J by 0 bases, with 9 bases between the two germline ends. CDR1 MNHEY and CDR2 SVGAGI come from the germline V gene. The CDR3 totals 14 residues. CDR3 loop: CASSYRSSGNTIYF. CDR3 nucleotides: TGTGCCAGCAGCTACAGGAGCTCTGGAAACACCATATATTTT.

The gene calls are TRBV5-1 and TRBJ2-3; TRBD2 matches at 10 bases. V lost 3 bases to trimming and J lost 2 bases; unmatched junction nucleotides: 9. Germline V CDR1 and CDR2: SGHRS, YFSETQ. This CDR3 has 17 amino acids. CDR3 in DNA: TGCGCCAGCAGCTCCGTAAATAGCGGGGGGTTCACAGATACGCAGTATTTT. Protein: CASSSVNSGGFTDTQYF.

The chain couples TRBV6-5 to TRBJ1-1, with a tentative D call TRBD1 (6 bases). CDR1 MNHEY and CDR2 SVGAGI come from the germline V gene. The CDR3 sequence is 15 residues long. Trimming stripped 0 bases from V and 1 base from J, with 9 bases between. CDR3 loop: CASSYSGTPNTEAFF. CDR3 nucleotide sequence: TGTGCCAGCAGTTACTCCGGGACACCGAACACTGAAGCTTTCTTT.

This chain uses TRBV30 with TRBJ2-1; 8 bases line up with TRBD2. CDR1 and CDR2 (germline): GTSNPN, SVGIG (reference sequence). There are 17 residues in the CDR3. With V trimmed by 4 bases and J by 0 bases, 11 bases remained unmatched. The chain's CDR3 is CAWNRAGVVGSYNEQFF. CDR3 in DNA: TGTGCCTGGAATAGAGCGGGAGTGGTGGGCTCCTACAATGAGCAGTTCTTC.

This chain uses TRBV2 with TRBJ1-5; 7 bases match TRBD1. The germline gives CDR1 SNHLY, CDR2 FYNNEI. CDR3 length equals 15 residues. The J segment lost 6 bases and the V segment lost 3 bases, leaving 8 bases of the junction unmatched. CDR3 DNA: TGTGCCAGCAGTGAGGGACAGATTGGTCGTCAGCCCCAGCATTTT. Its translation is CASSEGQIGRQPQHF.

V gene TRBV6-5 combines with J gene TRBJ2-3; a weak D match, TRBD2 (5 bases). V was clipped by 4 bases and J by 2 bases, with 16 bases between them. From germline, CDR1 is MNHEY and CDR2 SVGAGI. The CDR3 loop spans 16 amino acids. The CDR3 protein is CASSSGLASYTDTQYF. CDR3 nucleotides: TGTGCCAGCAGTTCTGGGCTAGCCTCCTACACAGATACGCAGTATTTT.

The gene calls are TRBV5-6 and TRBJ2-7; the match to TRBD1 covers 10 bases. This CDR3 comprises 14 residues. Losses at the gene ends were 4 bases for V and 6 bases for J; bases not matched to a gene: 7. Germline loops: CDR1 SGHDT, CDR2 YYEEEE. The CDR3 coding sequence is TGTGCCAGCAGCCTTATGACAGGGGGCCGCGAGCAGTACGTC. Protein: CASSLMTGGREQYV.

The V call is TRBV10-2, the J call TRBJ2-2; 10 nucleotides line up with TRBD2. Germline loops: CDR1 WSHSY, CDR2 SAAADI. The V segment lost 6 bases and the J segment 4 bases; nucleotides outside the gene matches: 8. The length of the CDR3 is 16 residues. CDR3 protein: CASSETSGSLTGELFF. The CDR3 DNA sequence: TGCGCCAGCAGCGAGACTAGCGGGTCGCTCACCGGGGAGCTGTTTTTT.

The genes are TRBV9 and TRBJ2-5; the match to TRBD1 covers 9 bases. The CDR3 totals 17 residues. CDR1 and CDR2 (germline): SGDLS, YYNGEE. J lost 2 bases, V lost 1 base, and 9 bases had no gene match. The CDR3 nucleotides read TGTGCCAGCAGCGTAAGCTCTACAGGGGGCTCACAAGAGACCCAGTACTTC. Protein sequence: CASSVSSTGGSQETQYF. The full variable domain, rest sourced from reference TRBV9 and TRBJ2-5, is DSGVTQTPKHLITATGQRVTLRCSPRSGDLSVYWYQQSLDQGLQFLIQYYNGEERAKGNILERFSAQQFPDLHSELNLSSLELGDSALYFCASSVSSTGGSQETQYFGPGTRLLVL.

This clone was counted a few times. J is TRBJ2-1 and V is TRBV4-2; D is possibly TRBD2 (6 bases). With 0 bases removed from V and 7 bases from J, the gap between germline ends came to 13 bases. Germline V gene sequence: CDR1 LGHNA, CDR2 YNFKEQ. There are 15 residues in the CDR3. In nucleotides, the CDR3 is TGTGCCAGCAGCCAAGATCTGGAGGGGAAGAATGAGCAGTTCTTC. It encodes CASSQDLEGKNEQFF.